This T cell receptor beta chain was identified during a study of sequential checkpoint blockade in melanoma. This CDR3 region has 16 residues. Deletions cut 5 bases from V and 7 bases from J, with 20 bases between. CDR1 MDHEN and CDR2 SYDVKM come from the germline V gene. Sample treatment: randomized to nivolumab then ipilimumab (arm A) or the reverse (arm B). Generated by immunoSEQ multiplex PCR, the TCRdb table keeps only in-frame clones and is missing some. The sample lists 35,000 to 40,000 clones, roughly 32% occurring once. This specimen was tumor tissue (inferred from file names), taken from a patient given nivolumab and ipilimumab in sequence. V is TRBV28 and J is TRBJ1-4, with a weak D call TRBD1 (6 bases). The receptor's source is a human donor with melanoma. The CDR3 is CASSPTPQGTFEKLFF. The CDR3 coding sequence is TGTGCCAGCAGTCCAACTCCCCAGGGGACTTTTGAAAAACTGTTTTTT.